The sequence of this T cell receptor (beta chain) was determined in a study of blood T cell repertoires in COVID-19. On the study more broadly: Sites in the United States, Italy and Spain provided acute and convalescent COVID-19 samples. In each case, the material was cDNA or gDNA derived from T cells, B-cell-depleted T cells, or PBMCs.

This table comes from immunoSEQ multiplex PCR, and its TCRdb copy is limited to in-frame clones, with some not included. The sample consists of over 20,000 clones, more than 85% of them appearing once. The V end was cut by 0 bases, the J end by 0 bases, with 5 bases between. Per the germline V gene, CDR1 is SGHNT and CDR2 is YYREEE (reference sequence). This CDR3 contains 14 residues. The sequence was obtained from a woman in her sixties or seventies with active COVID-19. The chain uses TRBV5-4 and TRBJ2-3; no firm D call. The sequenced material came from peripheral blood. The CDR3 sequence: CASSLDTSTDTQYF. CDR3 DNA: TGTGCCAGCAGCTTGGACACCAGCACAGATACGCAGTATTTT.